The 25 T cell receptor beta chains presented below share a single source sample, sequenced in a study of T cell changes during pregnancy in multiple sclerosis. Data came from immunoSEQ multiplex PCR; TCRdb stores just in-frame clones and leaves some out. The table has about 100,000 clones, roughly nine tenths seen once. The sample here was peripheral blood, taken after pregnancy. All receptors derive from a female donor with multiple sclerosis, enrolled in a pregnancy study.

This chain connects TRBV29-1 to TRBJ1-4; a possible D gene is TRBD1 (5 bases). The CDR3 runs 11 residues. Germline values: CDR1 SQVTM, CDR2 ANQGSEA. V was cut by 6 bases and J by 8 bases, with 10 bases left in between. CDR3 loop: CSVRRGEKLFF. The CDR3 DNA reads as TGCAGCGTCCGTAGGGGAGAAAAACTGTTTTTT.

This clone was counted a few times. This chain links TRBV30 with TRBJ1-1, with D tentatively TRBD1 (5 bases). CDR1 is GTSNPN and CDR2 is SVGIG in the germline V gene (reference sequence). The CDR3 length is 13 residues. Between the trimmed V and J ends, which lost 4 bases and 4 bases, there was a span of 13 bases. CDR3 in amino acids: CAWTVGAVTEAFF. The CDR3 coding sequence is TGTGCCTGGACGGTAGGGGCGGTCACTGAAGCTTTCTTT.

V gene TRBV19 combines with J gene TRBJ1-6; D uncertain. The CDR3 consists of 14 residues. Germline CDR1 and CDR2: LNHDA and SQIVND (reference sequence). V was pared by 7 bases and J by 0 bases, with 7 bases between. The CDR3 sequence: CASTLSSYNSPLHF. The CDR3, as DNA: TGTGCCAGTACCCTAAGCTCCTATAATTCACCCCTCCACTTT.

The V gene is TRBV7-6, the J gene TRBJ1-5; D is possibly TRBD1 (5 bases). Germline V gene data show CDR1 as SGHVS and CDR2 as FNYEAQ. The length of the CDR3 is 13 residues. The V gene lost 5 bases and the J gene lost 1 base, with 6 bases spanning the gap. CDR3 coding DNA: TGTGCCAGCAGCCCAGGGAGCAATCAGCCCCAGCATTTT. This translates into CASSPGSNQPQHF. The whole variable domain, remainder taken from reference TRBV7-6 and TRBJ1-5, is GAGVSQSPRYKVTKRGQDVALRCDPISGHVSLYWYRQALGQGPEFLTYFNYEAQQDKSGLPNDRFSAERPEGSISTLTIQRTEQRDSAMYRCASSPGSNQPQHFGDGTRLSIL.

The V call is TRBV19, the J call TRBJ2-7, with D possibly TRBD2 on 5 matching bases. Germline values: CDR1 LNHDA, CDR2 SQIVND (reference sequence). V dropped 9 bases and J dropped 9 bases, with 21 bases sitting between them. CDR3 length equals 13 residues. The CDR3 region is CASKSGSAHVQYF. The CDR3 nucleotides read TGTGCCAGCAAAAGCGGTTCGGCTCATGTGCAGTACTTC.

This clone turned up a few times. The chain combines TRBV5-1 with TRBJ2-1; 8 nucleotides align to TRBD1. This CDR3 has 15 residues. Germline loops: CDR1 SGHRS, CDR2 YFSETQ. J was trimmed by 6 bases and V by 3 bases; bases with no gene match: 8. The CDR3 DNA reads TGCGCCAGCAGCTCCGGACAGGGACGGGTCAATGAGCAGTTCTTC. This translates into CASSSGQGRVNEQFF.

This rearrangement joins TRBV5-1 to TRBJ2-2; TRBD1 aligns across 8 bases. The ends lost 3 bases at V and 5 bases at J; junction bases unmatched: 9. Looked up from germline, CDR1 is SGHRS and CDR2 is YFSETQ. This CDR3 comprises 16 residues. CDR3 in amino acids: CASSSPTDRVTGELFF. The CDR3 bases are TGCGCCAGCAGCTCGCCCACGGACAGGGTGACCGGGGAGCTGTTTTTT.

The chain carries TRBV7-9 and TRBJ2-7, with D perhaps matching TRBD1 (6 bases). Germline-derived CDR1 and CDR2 are SEHNR and FQNEAQ (reference sequence). The CDR3 runs 16 residues. V shed 5 bases and J shed 0 bases, with 17 bases lying between them. Written as DNA, the CDR3 is TGTGCCAGCAGCCCCAGGGCAGGGGCGACCTCCTACGAGCAGTACTTC. Translated, it gives CASSPRAGATSYEQYF.

The V call is TRBV30, the J call TRBJ2-5; 11 nucleotides line up with TRBD2. With V trimmed by 3 bases and J by 7 bases, 7 bases remained unmatched. Germline V CDR1 and CDR2: GTSNPN, SVGIG (reference sequence). There are 14 residues in the CDR3. CDR3 DNA sequence: TGTGCCTGGAGGGCTAGCGGGGGGATCGGGACCCAGTACTTC. Translated, it gives CAWRASGGIGTQYF.

The chain combines TRBV11-2 with TRBJ2-7; weak D call: TRBD2 (5 bases). Deletions cut 5 bases from V and 5 bases from J, with 19 bases between. CDR1 is SGHAT, CDR2 FQNNGV, per germline. This CDR3 is built from 15 residues. CDR3 in amino acids: CASSSLREPPHEQYF. CDR3 sequence (DNA): TGTGCCAGCAGCAGTTTGAGGGAACCCCCACACGAGCAGTACTTC.

This clone came up a few times. The chain has TRBV19 and TRBJ2-7; the D gene is possibly TRBD1 (5 bases). The length of the CDR3 is 15 residues. V lost 1 base to trimming and J lost 5 bases, with 15 bases between them. Germline V gene sequence: CDR1 LNHDA, CDR2 SQIVND (reference sequence). The CDR3 coding sequence is TGTGCCAGTAGTATAGCAGGGCAGGTTCGGGACGAGCAGTACTTC. Its translation is CASSIAGQVRDEQYF.

The chain joins TRBV10-3 to TRBJ2-3, with 9 bases fitting TRBD2. Trimming at V came to 7 bases and at J to 9 bases, leaving 11 bases not matched to a gene. Germline CDR1 and CDR2: ENHRY and SYGVKD. This CDR3 is 14 amino acids long. This chain's CDR3 is CAITDTGTSQTQYF. CDR3 sequence (DNA): TGTGCCATCACCGATACCGGGACTAGCCAAACGCAGTATTTT.

In DNA form, the CDR3 reads TGTGCCACCAGCAAAGAGACTAGCGGGGCCAATGAGCAGTTCTTC. Translated: CATSKETSGANEQFF. This chain joins TRBV15 and TRBJ2-1; TRBD2 agrees at 11 bases. Germline CDR1 is LNHNV and CDR2 is YYDKDF (reference sequence). The V segment lost 4 bases and the J segment 6 bases; nucleotides outside the gene matches: 5. This CDR3 region has 15 residues.

The table lists this clone with many counts. J is TRBJ2-1 and V is TRBV19, with D possibly being TRBD1 (7 bases). The CDR3 length is 15 residues. CDR1 and CDR2 (germline): LNHDA, SQIVND (reference sequence). The V end lost 6 bases, the J end lost 2 bases, and 14 bases lay between the germline ends. CDR3 coding DNA: TGTGCCAGTAGGGAGGGACAGCAAACCTACAATGAGCAGTTCTTC. Amino acid sequence: CASREGQQTYNEQFF.

The gene calls are TRBV5-4 and TRBJ1-1; D gene uncertain. This CDR3 is 18 amino acids long. From germline, CDR1 is SGHNT and CDR2 YYREEE (reference sequence). The V end lost 4 bases, the J end lost 2 bases, and 24 bases lay between the germline ends. The CDR3 bases are TGTGCCAGCAGCCCCGGGGTGGGCGCGTCCCGGAGAAACACTGAAGCTTTCTTT. As protein: CASSPGVGASRRNTEAFF.

V is TRBV19 and J is TRBJ1-2, with D possibly matching TRBD1 (6 bases). V lost 4 bases, J lost 8 bases, and 20 bases lay in between. The CDR3 consists of 15 residues. Germline V CDR1 and CDR2: LNHDA, SQIVND (reference sequence). DNA of the CDR3: TGTGCCAGTAGTACTCCGGGACAATGGAGCTGGGGCTACACCTTC. It encodes CASSTPGQWSWGYTF.

This clone occurred once. J is TRBJ2-7 and V is TRBV2; tentatively, D is TRBD1 (5 bases). The CDR3 consists of 15 residues. In germline, CDR1 is SNHLY, CDR2 FYNNEI. Trimming stripped 5 bases from V and 5 bases from J, with 19 bases between. The DNA for the CDR3 is TGTGCCAGCAGTATTGACAGTATAACGTACCACGAGCAGTACTTC. The encoded protein is CASSIDSITYHEQYF.

The V and J genes are TRBV7-9 and TRBJ2-7; 7 positions match TRBD1. From germline, CDR1 is SEHNR and CDR2 FQNEAQ (reference sequence). This CDR3 contains 14 residues. J was trimmed by 8 bases and V by 5 bases; bases with no gene match: 12. The CDR3 coding sequence is TGTGCCAGCAGCAGTCCCGGGACAGCCTCGAAGCAGTACTTC. It specifies CASSSPGTASKQYF.

This rearrangement joins TRBV7-2 to TRBJ1-1; D may be TRBD1 (6 bases). The V end lost 3 bases, the J end lost 1 base, and 12 bases lay between the germline ends. Germline CDR1 and CDR2: SGHTA and FQGNSA. This CDR3 has 15 amino acids. Here the CDR3 DNA reads TGTGCCAGCAGCTTGGGAATCAGGGGGAACACTGAAGCTTTCTTT. Translation gives CASSLGIRGNTEAFF.

The chain links TRBV23-1 to TRBJ2-1; 7 bases map to TRBD1. TRBV23-1 is an ORF for which the function is uncertain. V dropped 9 bases and J dropped 4; count of bases not matched to a gene: 12. The CDR3 extends over 15 amino acids. The CDR3 sequence: CARSPPGTVYNEQFF. The CDR3 DNA follows: TGCGCCAGGAGCCCCCCCGGGACAGTATACAATGAGCAGTTCTTC.

This clone was recorded at least ten times. This sequence joins TRBV15 and TRBJ2-7; D unclear. There are 12 residues in the CDR3. In germline, CDR1 is LNHNV, CDR2 YYDKDF (reference sequence). With 0 bases removed from V and 3 bases from J, the gap between germline ends came to 3 bases. In DNA form, the CDR3 reads TGTGCCACCAGCAGAGACAGCTACGAGCAGTACTTC. Protein: CATSRDSYEQYF.

The chain employs TRBV15 and TRBJ2-7; the match to TRBD1 covers 8 bases. The CDR3 has 18 residues. J lost 6 bases, V lost 6 bases, and 22 bases had no gene match. CDR1 is LNHNV and CDR2 is YYDKDF in the germline V gene (reference sequence). CDR3 coding DNA: TGTGCCACCAGGTCTGAGGGTGTGTTAGGACAGGGAGGATTCGAGCAGTACTTC. Amino acid sequence: CATRSEGVLGQGGFEQYF.

This clone is a singleton in its sample. This chain connects TRBV19 to TRBJ2-1; D might be TRBD2 (6 bases). The germline V gene encodes CDR1 LNHDA and CDR2 SQIVND (reference sequence). This CDR3 contains 13 residues. V lost 7 bases and J lost 8, with 15 bases in between. Here the CDR3 DNA reads TGTGCCAGTACCCCCCCGGGGGTCGATGAGCAGTTCTTC. Its translation is CASTPPGVDEQFF. Supplemented by reference TRBV19 and TRBJ2-1, the full variable domain reads DGGITQSPKYLFRKEGQNVTLSCEQNLNHDAMYWYRQDPGQGLRLIYYSQIVNDFQKGDIAEGYSVSREKKESFPLTVTSAQKNPTAFYLCASTPPGVDEQFFGPGTRLTVL.

The chain is built from TRBV19 and TRBJ1-5; tentatively, D is TRBD1 (5 bases). Germline CDR1 LNHDA, CDR2 SQIVND (reference sequence). This CDR3 region has 15 residues. The ends were cut back, 8 bases at V and 6 bases at J, with 20 bases in the middle. The CDR3 protein is CASLETHGGGQPQHF. CDR3 nucleotide sequence: TGTGCCAGTCTTGAGACCCATGGCGGGGGTCAGCCCCAGCATTTT.

This rearrangement joins TRBV27 to TRBJ2-3; D remains unclear. The CDR3 loop spans 15 amino acids. V was pared by 5 bases and J by 1 base, with 13 bases between. Looked up from germline, CDR1 is MNHEY and CDR2 is SMNVEV (reference sequence). The CDR3 nucleotides are TGTGCCAGCAGTCCTCAGCCCGCGGGCACAGATACGCAGTATTTT. This sequence encodes CASSPQPAGTDTQYF.